This paragraph covers one T cell receptor (beta chain) sequence. These data belong to a study of control samples from healthy donors and cancer patients. The data were produced by immunoSEQ multiplex PCR, yet TCRdb's version contains in-frame clones alone and is incomplete. The sample lists about 120,000 clones; around 87% were seen once. Germline lookup yields CDR1 LGHDT and CDR2 YNNKEL (reference sequence). Trimming cost V 0 bases and J 12 bases; bases outside gene matches: 3. The CDR3 contains 13 residues. The receptor comes from a woman aged 45-59 years with colorectal cancer. This sequence joins TRBV3-1 (or the pseudogene TRBV3-2) and TRBJ2-1, with 9 nucleotides matching TRBD2. Material: PBMCs. The CDR3 DNA reads TGTGCCAGCAGCCAAGACGAGCGGGAGGCGCAGTTCTTC. It codes for CASSQDEREAQFF.